This section outlines one T cell receptor (beta chain) sequence together with its context. These data come from a study of blood T cell repertoires in COVID-19. Assay used: immunoSEQ multiplex PCR; TCRdb lists only in-frame clones, some missing. Among about 50,000 clones listed, over 85% were seen once. The CDR3 loop spans 11 amino acids. Trimming took 5 bases from V and 13 from J, leaving 12 bases between them. The germline gives CDR1 SGHVS, CDR2 FQNEAQ. This rearrangement joins TRBV7-8 to TRBJ2-1; D is unclear. The source material was peripheral blood. This TCR was sampled from a man older than 75 with active or convalescent COVID-19. The CDR3 protein is CASSISLGQFF. The CDR3 DNA follows: TGTGCCAGCAGCATCTCTCTGGGCCAGTTCTTC.